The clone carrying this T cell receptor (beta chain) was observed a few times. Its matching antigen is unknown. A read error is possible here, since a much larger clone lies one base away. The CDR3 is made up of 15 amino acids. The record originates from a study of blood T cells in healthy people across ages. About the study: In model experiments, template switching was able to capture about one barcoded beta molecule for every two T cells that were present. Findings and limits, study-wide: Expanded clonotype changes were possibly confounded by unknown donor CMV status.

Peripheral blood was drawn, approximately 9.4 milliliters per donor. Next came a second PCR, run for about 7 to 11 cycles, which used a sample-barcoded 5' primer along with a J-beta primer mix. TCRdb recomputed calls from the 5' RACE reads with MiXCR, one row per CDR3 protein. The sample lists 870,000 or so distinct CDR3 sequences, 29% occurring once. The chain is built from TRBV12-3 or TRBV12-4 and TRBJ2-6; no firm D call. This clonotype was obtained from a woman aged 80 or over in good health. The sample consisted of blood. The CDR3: CAGSFWVTGANVLTF. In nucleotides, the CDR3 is TGTGCCGGCAGTTTTTGGGTCACTGGGGCCAACGTCCTGACTTTC.